The 2 T cell receptor beta chains reported below all come from one sample, sequenced in a study of T cell repertoires in cytomegalovirus infection. MiXCR was run by TCRdb on the reads, yielding one entry per CDR3 protein. The profile covers fewer than 1,000,000 distinct CDR3 sequences, with around 29% appearing a single time and over 13% taken by the ten largest. These receptors' antigens are unknown. The material sequenced was cultured CD8+ T cells from PBMCs, taken from culture after CMV antigen stimulation. The receptors were sampled from a human donor in good health (CMV status not recorded). Some clones in this sample may be carry-over from other donors' samples.

This clonotype was seen a handful of times. The V call is TRBV12-3 or TRBV12-4, the J call TRBJ1-5; D is undetermined. The CDR3 sequence is 12 residues long. V was clipped by 5 bases and J by 8 bases, with 10 bases between them. For the CDR3, the DNA is TGTGCCAGCAGTCCGTATCGAGAGCCCCAGCATTTT. Amino acid sequence: CASSPYREPQHF.

This clonotype was seen only a few times. This chain links TRBV6-6 with TRBJ2-7; 9 bases match TRBD2. The CDR3 totals 15 residues. J was trimmed by 4 bases and V by 6 bases; bases with no gene match: 10. Germline V gene lookup returns CDR1 MNHNY and CDR2 SVGAGI (reference sequence). The CDR3 nucleotides are TGTGCCAGCAGGCAGGGACTAGCCGTCGCGTACGAGCAGTACGTC. Amino acids: CASRQGLAVAYEQYV.